Included here is one T cell receptor beta chain sequence, with context. The antigen is not known. This sample stems from a study of cytomegalovirus exposure and HLA in healthy donors. Study-wide points: Later on, a genetic analysis was performed. It linked a missense variant in DCLRE1C with V- and J-gene trimming of TCR beta. Altogether, 150 to 200 TCR beta chains were recorded as cytomegalovirus-associated. Per published reports, the classifier diagnosed cytomegalovirus status with high specificity and sensitivity.

Trimming took 6 bases from V and 5 from J, leaving 7 bases between them. CDR1 and CDR2 from the germline V gene are MGHDK and SYGVNS. This CDR3 is 11 amino acids long. The PCR had 60 Vbeta and 13 Jbeta primers. Authors' data handling: In a later analysis, roughly 11 million of about 80 million unique beta chains occurred in at least two donors. Sequenced by immunoSEQ multiplex PCR; TCRdb stores in-frame clones only, minus some. V, J and clone size reflect that table, while D and trimming were determined from the DNA. The sample lists 100,000 to 150,000 clones, 70% to 80% occurring once. This clonotype originated in a woman in her sixties in good health and CMV-seropositive. The chain carries TRBV25-1 and TRBJ2-5; D remains unclear. The sequenced material came from PBMCs. This chain's CDR3 is CASRPVETQYF. The CDR3 nucleotides read TGTGCCAGCAGGCCGGTTGAGACCCAGTACTTC.